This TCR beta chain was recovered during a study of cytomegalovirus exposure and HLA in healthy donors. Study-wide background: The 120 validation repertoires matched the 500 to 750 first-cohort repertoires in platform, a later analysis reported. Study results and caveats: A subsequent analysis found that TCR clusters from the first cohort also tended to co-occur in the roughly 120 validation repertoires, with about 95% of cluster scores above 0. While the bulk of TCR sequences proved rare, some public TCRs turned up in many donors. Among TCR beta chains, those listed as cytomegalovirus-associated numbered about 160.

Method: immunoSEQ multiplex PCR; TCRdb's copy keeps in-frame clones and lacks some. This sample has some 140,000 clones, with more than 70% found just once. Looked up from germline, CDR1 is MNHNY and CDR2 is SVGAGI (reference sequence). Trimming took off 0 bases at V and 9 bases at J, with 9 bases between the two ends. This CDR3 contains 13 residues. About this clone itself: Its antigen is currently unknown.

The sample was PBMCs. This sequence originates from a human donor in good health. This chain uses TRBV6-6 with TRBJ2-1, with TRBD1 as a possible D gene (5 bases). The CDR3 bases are TGTGCCAGCAGTTACTCCCAGGGAACTGAGCAGTTCTTC. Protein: CASSYSQGTEQFF.